This TCR beta chain was captured by sequencing in a study of blood T cell repertoires in COVID-19. CDR3 size: 12 residues. V was trimmed by 1 base and J by 5 bases, leaving 5 bases between them. Germline V CDR1 and CDR2: LGHDT, YNNKEL (reference sequence). Patients in Seattle were enrolled during active infection, then followed longitudinally. This clone was observed once. TCRdb's copy holds only in-frame clones and misses some; the assay was immunoSEQ multiplex PCR. The sample holds some 400,000 clones, approximately 87% seen once. The clonotype originates from a woman in her twenties or thirties with COVID-19, enrolled during active disease. The J gene is TRBJ1-1, the V gene TRBV3-1 (or the pseudogene TRBV3-2); D is undetermined. The sample taken for sequencing was peripheral blood. CDR3 amino acids: CASSQGVTEAFF. In DNA, the CDR3 is TGTGCCAGCAGCCAAGGCGTGACTGAAGCTTTCTTT.